This T cell receptor (beta chain) was captured in a study of blood T cell repertoires in COVID-19. Study-level background: Sample material is recorded as cDNA or gDNA derived from T cells, B-cell-depleted T cells, or PBMCs.

Participants, roughly 18 to 90 years old, spanned some 23 US areas. Each exposed participant met a COVID-19 case in the 2 weeks preceding study entry. The data were produced by immunoSEQ multiplex PCR, yet TCRdb's version contains in-frame clones alone and is incomplete. The table records some 200,000 clones, roughly 85% of them present only once. The ends were cut back, 4 bases at V and 9 bases at J, with 10 bases in the middle. The germline V gene encodes CDR1 LGHDT and CDR2 YNNKEL (reference sequence). CDR3 size: 12 residues. The sequence derives from a woman aged 45-65 years who had been exposed to COVID-19. Sequencing was done on a sample of PBMCs or T cells enriched from blood (not recorded which). This chain connects TRBV3-1 (or the pseudogene TRBV3-2) to TRBJ2-1, with TRBD1 as a possible D gene (6 bases). In DNA, the CDR3 is TGTGCCAGCAGCCCCCTAGGGGGTGAGCAGTTCTTC. This encodes CASSPLGGEQFF.